Listed below are T cell receptor beta chains from one sample, sequenced in a study of blood T cell repertoires in COVID-19. Libraries were prepared by immunoSEQ multiplex PCR; TCRdb keeps only in-frame clonotypes and omits some of them. The table shows 250,000 to 300,000 clones, with roughly nine tenths occurring only once. The sequencing sample was made of peripheral blood. These receptors all come from a woman aged 30 to 39 with COVID-19, enrolled during active disease. Both conserved end residues are part of each CDR3. A D gene is named only where the DNA matches it firmly. Where a row states a size, it is once, few, many or the class of an expanded clone; other rows omit it.

clone size: -
V gene: TRBV4-1
J gene: TRBJ2-7
D gene: TRBD2
CDR3 protein: CASSRGTSGGTIYEQYF
CDR3 DNA: TGCGCCAGCAGCCGAGGGACTAGCGGGGGGACTATCTACGAGCAGTACTTC

clone size: -
V gene: TRBV18
J gene: TRBJ2-5
D gene: -
CDR3 protein: CASSPVTRFAGAETQYF
CDR3 DNA: TGTGCCAGCTCACCAGTAACTCGGTTCGCAGGGGCTGAGACCCAGTACTTC

clone size: -
V gene: TRBV9
J gene: TRBJ1-1
D gene: -
CDR3 protein: CASSVDQGTEAFF
CDR3 DNA: TGTGCCAGCAGCGTAGACCAGGGAACTGAAGCTTTCTTT

clone size: -
V gene: TRBV5-1
J gene: TRBJ2-7
D gene: TRBD2
CDR3 protein: CASSLARTSGGHYEQYF
CDR3 DNA: TGCGCCAGCAGCTTGGCCCGGACTAGCGGGGGGCACTACGAGCAGTACTTC

clone size: once
V gene: TRBV2
J gene: TRBJ2-3
D gene: TRBD1
CDR3 protein: CASSLYRGEGTDTQYF
CDR3 DNA: TGTGCCAGCAGTCTTTACAGGGGAGAGGGCACAGATACGCAGTATTTT

clone size: -
V gene: TRBV30
J gene: TRBJ2-4
D gene: -
CDR3 protein: CAWTRFGGNIQYF
CDR3 DNA: TGTGCCTGGACCCGCTTTGGAGGAAACATTCAGTACTTC

clone size: -
V gene: TRBV30
J gene: TRBJ1-4
D gene: -
CDR3 protein: CAWSGGRGEKLFF
CDR3 DNA: TGTGCCTGGAGTGGAGGAAGGGGCGAAAAACTGTTTTTT

clone size: -
V gene: TRBV18
J gene: TRBJ1-1
D gene: TRBD1
CDR3 protein: CASSLGQQEAFF
CDR3 DNA: TGTGCCAGCTCACTGGGACAGCAGGAAGCTTTCTTT

clone size: -
V gene: TRBV20-1
J gene: TRBJ1-6
D gene: -
CDR3 protein: CSASRQAFPSPLHF
CDR3 DNA: TGCAGTGCTAGTAGGCAGGCCTTCCCTTCACCCCTCCACTTT

clone size: -
V gene: TRBV5-6
J gene: TRBJ2-5
D gene: TRBD2
CDR3 protein: CASSLVGGGETQYF
CDR3 DNA: TGTGCCAGCAGCTTGGTCGGGGGGGGAGAGACCCAGTACTTC

clone size: -
V gene: TRBV9
J gene: TRBJ1-3
D gene: -
CDR3 protein: CASSVGGPGNTIYF
CDR3 DNA: TGTGCCAGCAGCGTAGGGGGCCCTGGAAACACCATATATTTT

clone size: -
V gene: TRBV27
J gene: TRBJ2-7
D gene: TRBD2
CDR3 protein: CASGLPGLALHEQYF
CDR3 DNA: TGTGCCAGCGGACTCCCGGGACTAGCGCTCCACGAGCAGTACTTC

clone size: -
V gene: TRBV6-5
J gene: TRBJ2-7
D gene: -
CDR3 protein: CASSIAYGYEQYF
CDR3 DNA: TGTGCCAGCTCGATAGCGTACGGCTACGAGCAGTACTTC

clone size: -
V gene: TRBV13
J gene: TRBJ1-5
D gene: -
CDR3 protein: CASSLGPGQGLTPQHF
CDR3 DNA: TGTGCCAGCAGCTTAGGCCCGGGGCAGGGGCTAACGCCCCAGCATTTT

clone size: -
V gene: TRBV18
J gene: TRBJ1-1
D gene: TRBD1
CDR3 protein: CASSLTGENTEAFF
CDR3 DNA: TGTGCCAGCTCACTGACAGGGGAGAACACTGAAGCTTTCTTT

clone size: -
V gene: TRBV9
J gene: TRBJ2-2
D gene: -
CDR3 protein: CASSVGPRALNTGELFF
CDR3 DNA: TGTGCCAGCAGCGTAGGGCCCAGGGCCCTAAACACCGGGGAGCTGTTTTTT

clone size: -
V gene: TRBV6-2/TRBV6-3
J gene: TRBJ2-7
D gene: -
CDR3 protein: CASSYLRGGEQYF
CDR3 DNA: TGTGCCAGCAGTTACCTCAGGGGAGGGGAGCAGTACTTC

clone size: -
V gene: TRBV9
J gene: TRBJ2-3
D gene: -
CDR3 protein: CASSVGRGLSTDTQYF
CDR3 DNA: TGTGCCAGCAGCGTCGGGAGGGGGCTTAGCACAGATACGCAGTATTTT

clone size: -
V gene: TRBV19
J gene: TRBJ1-5
D gene: TRBD1
CDR3 protein: CASSTHRDSFYGVVSNQPQHF
CDR3 DNA: TGTGCCAGTAGTACCCACCGGGACAGCTTCTATGGGGTTGTGAGCAATCAGCCCCAGCATTTT

clone size: -
V gene: TRBV5-1
J gene: TRBJ2-5
D gene: -
CDR3 protein: CASSLLRGETQYF
CDR3 DNA: TGCGCCAGCAGCTTGTTACGGGGAGAGACCCAGTACTTC

clone size: -
V gene: TRBV11-1
J gene: TRBJ2-5
D gene: TRBD1
CDR3 protein: CASSYATGPPQETQYF
CDR3 DNA: TGTGCCAGCAGCTACGCGACAGGGCCTCCTCAAGAGACCCAGTACTTC

clone size: -
V gene: TRBV3-1/TRBV3-2
J gene: TRBJ1-2
D gene: -
CDR3 protein: CASSQIYRIDGYTF
CDR3 DNA: TGTGCCAGCAGCCAAATTTACAGGATAGATGGCTACACCTTC

clone size: few
V gene: TRBV5-1
J gene: TRBJ2-2
D gene: -
CDR3 protein: CASSRTDTYGELFF
CDR3 DNA: TGCGCCAGCAGCCGTACCGACACATACGGGGAGCTGTTTTTT

clone size: -
V gene: TRBV13
J gene: TRBJ2-2
D gene: TRBD2
CDR3 protein: CASSLRAGVAGELFF
CDR3 DNA: TGTGCCAGCAGCTTAAGAGCGGGGGTCGCCGGGGAGCTGTTTTTT

clone size: -
V gene: TRBV5-5
J gene: TRBJ2-1
D gene: -
CDR3 protein: CASSFTVDEQFF
CDR3 DNA: TGTGCCAGCAGCTTCACGGTGGATGAGCAGTTCTTC

clone size: -
V gene: TRBV10-3
J gene: TRBJ2-7
D gene: -
CDR3 protein: CAIRAGGGGDYEQYF
CDR3 DNA: TGTGCCATCAGGGCCGGAGGGGGGGGCGACTACGAGCAGTACTTC

clone size: -
V gene: TRBV2
J gene: TRBJ2-2
D gene: TRBD1
CDR3 protein: CASGQGLNTGELFF
CDR3 DNA: TGTGCCAGCGGACAGGGTCTAAACACCGGGGAGCTGTTTTTT

clone size: -
V gene: TRBV6-2/TRBV6-3
J gene: TRBJ2-1
D gene: TRBD1
CDR3 protein: CASSFRDRVRNEQFF
CDR3 DNA: TGTGCCAGCAGTTTTCGGGACAGGGTTAGGAATGAGCAGTTCTTC

clone size: -
V gene: TRBV7-8
J gene: TRBJ2-3
D gene: TRBD2
CDR3 protein: CASSPRLAGVPDTQYF
CDR3 DNA: TGTGCCAGCAGCCCAAGACTAGCGGGGGTTCCAGATACGCAGTATTTT

clone size: -
V gene: TRBV6-6
J gene: TRBJ1-2
D gene: -
CDR3 protein: CASSRKGVHSTTNYGYTF
CDR3 DNA: TGTGCCAGCAGCCGAAAAGGGGTCCACTCAACGACTAACTATGGCTACACCTTC

clone size: once
V gene: TRBV7-6
J gene: TRBJ2-3
D gene: TRBD1
CDR3 protein: CASSSPGQLTDTQYF
CDR3 DNA: TGTGCCAGCAGCTCTCCGGGACAGCTCACAGATACGCAGTATTTT

clone size: -
V gene: TRBV10-3
J gene: TRBJ1-3
D gene: -
CDR3 protein: CATQTAGNTIYF
CDR3 DNA: TGTGCCACCCAGACAGCTGGAAACACCATATATTTT

clone size: -
V gene: TRBV7-9
J gene: TRBJ1-1
D gene: TRBD1
CDR3 protein: CASSPRQGMAFF
CDR3 DNA: TGTGCCAGCAGCCCTCGACAGGGGATGGCTTTCTTT

clone size: -
V gene: TRBV6-5
J gene: TRBJ1-6
D gene: -
CDR3 protein: CASSYSAGHHSPLHF
CDR3 DNA: TGTGCCAGCAGTTACTCTGCAGGGCATCACTCACCCCTCCACTTT

clone size: -
V gene: TRBV10-2
J gene: TRBJ1-1
D gene: -
CDR3 protein: CASSDPAGMITEAFF
CDR3 DNA: TGCGCCAGCAGTGATCCAGCGGGGATGATCACTGAAGCTTTCTTT

clone size: -
V gene: TRBV7-9
J gene: TRBJ2-1
D gene: -
CDR3 protein: CASSLALAALGEQFF
CDR3 DNA: TGTGCCAGCAGCTTAGCACTAGCTGCGTTGGGTGAGCAGTTCTTC

clone size: -
V gene: TRBV7-9
J gene: TRBJ1-1
D gene: -
CDR3 protein: CASSLGGVTEAFF
CDR3 DNA: TGTGCCAGCAGCTTGGGCGGGGTCACTGAAGCTTTCTTT

clone size: -
V gene: TRBV7-2
J gene: TRBJ1-1
D gene: -
CDR3 protein: CASSQDRRREAFF
CDR3 DNA: TGTGCCAGCAGCCAAGACAGGAGAAGAGAAGCTTTCTTT

clone size: few
V gene: TRBV5-1
J gene: TRBJ2-7
D gene: TRBD2
CDR3 protein: CASSLYPPGTSGGAGLGEQYF
CDR3 DNA: TGCGCCAGCAGCTTGTACCCCCCCGGGACTAGCGGGGGGGCGGGGTTGGGCGAGCAGTACTTC

clone size: -
V gene: TRBV6-5
J gene: TRBJ2-7
D gene: TRBD1
CDR3 protein: CASSLTGADYEQYF
CDR3 DNA: TGTGCCAGCAGTTTGACAGGGGCGGACTACGAGCAGTACTTC

clone size: -
V gene: TRBV5-1
J gene: TRBJ2-1
D gene: -
CDR3 protein: CASSYRGWYNEQFF
CDR3 DNA: TGCGCCAGCAGCTATCGGGGGTGGTACAATGAGCAGTTCTTC

clone size: -
V gene: TRBV25-1
J gene: TRBJ2-2
D gene: -
CDR3 protein: CASSEWWTANTGELFF
CDR3 DNA: TGTGCCAGCAGTGAATGGTGGACAGCGAACACCGGGGAGCTGTTTTTT

clone size: -
V gene: TRBV12-3/TRBV12-4
J gene: TRBJ2-1
D gene: -
CDR3 protein: CASLNPGWNEQFF
CDR3 DNA: TGTGCCAGCTTAAACCCAGGGTGGAATGAGCAGTTCTTC

clone size: -
V gene: TRBV5-5
J gene: TRBJ2-1
D gene: -
CDR3 protein: CASSLQYNEQFF
CDR3 DNA: TGTGCCAGCAGCTTACAGTACAATGAGCAGTTCTTC

clone size: -
V gene: TRBV19
J gene: TRBJ2-1
D gene: TRBD2
CDR3 protein: CASSLAGGYNEQFF
CDR3 DNA: TGTGCCAGTAGCCTAGCGGGGGGATACAATGAGCAGTTCTTC

clone size: -
V gene: TRBV6-2/TRBV6-3
J gene: TRBJ2-3
D gene: TRBD2
CDR3 protein: CASSSIWGGTDTQYF
CDR3 DNA: TGTGCCAGCAGTTCAATTTGGGGGGGGACAGATACGCAGTATTTT

clone size: once
V gene: TRBV10-3
J gene: TRBJ2-2
D gene: TRBD1
CDR3 protein: CAIKDRAGDTGELFF
CDR3 DNA: TGTGCCATCAAGGACAGGGCGGGCGACACCGGGGAGCTGTTTTTT

clone size: -
V gene: TRBV6-2/TRBV6-3
J gene: TRBJ2-5
D gene: TRBD1
CDR3 protein: CASSNDRGRETQYF
CDR3 DNA: TGTGCCAGCAGTAATGACAGGGGACGGGAGACCCAGTACTTC

clone size: -
V gene: TRBV7-9
J gene: TRBJ1-1
D gene: -
CDR3 protein: CASSLDPGMATEAFF
CDR3 DNA: TGTGCCAGCAGCTTAGACCCGGGGATGGCCACTGAAGCTTTCTTT